What follows are 18 T cell receptor beta chains derived from one specimen sequenced in a study of CD8 T cells in ankylosing spondylitis. TCRdb reprocessed the 5' RACE reads with MiXCR, giving one entry per CDR3 protein. The table has some 200,000 distinct CDR3 sequences, 9.5% to 15% seen once; the top ten hold 16%. The sample was blood, either unsorted or a sorted T cell fraction (not recorded which). These receptors were taken from a male donor with ankylosing spondylitis or in good health (not recorded which).

This clonotype turned up a few times. The V and J genes are TRBV27 and TRBJ1-2, with D hard to call. CDR1 and CDR2 from the germline V gene are MNHEY and SMNVEV (reference sequence). V was cut by 3 bases and J by 4 bases, with 12 bases left in between. The CDR3 has 14 residues. DNA for the CDR3: TGTGCCAGCAGTTTTATAGGAACCCTCTATGGCTACACCTTC. It encodes CASSFIGTLYGYTF.

This clonotype was observed many times. The V call is TRBV12-3 or TRBV12-4, the J call TRBJ1-1; a possible D gene is TRBD1 (6 bases). The CDR3 extends over 14 amino acids. The V gene lost 3 bases and the J gene lost 1 base, with 9 bases spanning the gap. The chain's CDR3 is CASSFWGRNTEAFF. DNA of the CDR3: TGTGCCAGCAGTTTCTGGGGGCGGAACACTGAAGCTTTCTTT.

The chain combines TRBV12-3 or TRBV12-4 with TRBJ1-1; D is unclear. CDR3 size: 12 residues. The germline V and J ends were trimmed by 1 base and 9 bases, with 9 bases remaining between them. CDR3 residues: CASSLGNWQAFF. For the CDR3, the DNA is TGTGCCAGCAGTTTAGGAAACTGGCAAGCTTTCTTT.

This clonotype was seen more than once but under ten times. The chain links TRBV28 to TRBJ1-6; D is uncertain. CDR3 length equals 14 residues. Germline V gives CDR1 MDHEN, CDR2 SYDVKM. Trimming removed 3 bases at V and 9 bases at J, with 12 bases between. The CDR3 loop is CASSLRTYLSPLHF. The DNA of the CDR3 is TGTGCCAGCAGTTTGCGGACTTACCTTTCACCCCTCCACTTT.

This clonotype was counted only a few times. The chain combines TRBV2 with TRBJ2-5, with 11 bases aligning to TRBD2. V lost 5 bases, J lost 7 bases, and 9 bases stayed unmatched. The CDR3 loop spans 15 amino acids. CDR1 and CDR2 (germline): SNHLY, FYNNEI. CDR3 loop: CASSLAGGPPGTQYF. CDR3 coding DNA: TGTGCCAGCAGTTTAGCGGGGGGGCCCCCCGGGACCCAGTACTTC.

This clonotype was counted between two and nine times. This chain connects TRBV3-1 to TRBJ2-1; D unresolved. Trimming stripped 1 base from V and 9 bases from J, with 16 bases between. From germline, CDR1 is LGHDT and CDR2 YNNKEL (reference sequence). This CDR3 contains 15 residues. The CDR3 protein is CASSQVGLPSGEQFF. CDR3 coding DNA: TGTGCCAGCAGCCAAGTAGGCCTGCCTTCCGGTGAGCAGTTCTTC.

This chain uses TRBV20-1 with TRBJ2-2; no clear D gene. Trimming stripped 0 bases from V and 5 bases from J, with 4 bases between. The CDR3 covers 12 residues. Germline CDR1 is DFQATT and CDR2 is SNEGSKA (reference sequence). The CDR3 sequence is CSAREGTGELFF. The CDR3 DNA follows: TGCAGTGCTAGAGAGGGTACCGGGGAGCTGTTTTTT.

This clonotype was seen only a few times. The chain links TRBV10-3 to TRBJ1-2, with D possibly being TRBD1 (6 bases). Germline values: CDR1 ENHRY, CDR2 SYGVKD. This CDR3 comprises 13 residues. Trimming shortened V by 11 bases and J by 4 bases, and 17 bases separated the two germline ends. The CDR3: CASLDSQGYGYTF. The CDR3 coding sequence is TGTGCCTCTCTGGACAGCCAGGGCTATGGCTACACCTTC.

The chain employs TRBV30 and TRBJ2-1; D remains unclear. Germline CDR1 is GTSNPN and CDR2 is SVGIG (reference sequence). The V end lost 0 bases, the J end lost 2 bases, and 14 bases lay between the germline ends. This CDR3 comprises 16 residues. CDR3 amino acids: CAWSVLSPPTYNEQFF. In DNA form, the CDR3 reads TGTGCCTGGAGTGTACTTAGCCCACCCACCTACAATGAGCAGTTCTTC.

A few counts support this clonotype. The gene calls are TRBV12-3 or TRBV12-4 and TRBJ2-3; TRBD2 matches 8 bases. The CDR3 totals 18 residues. The junction had 14 bases not matched to a gene; V was cut back by 5 bases and J by 1 base. The CDR3 coding sequence is TGTGCCAGCAGTCTCCTAGCTAGCGGGCGGGCCGGCACAGATACGCAGTATTTT. Encoded protein: CASSLLASGRAGTDTQYF.

This clonotype occurred a few times. This sequence joins TRBV28 and TRBJ1-6, with TRBD1 as a possible D gene (5 bases). From germline, CDR1 is MDHEN and CDR2 SYDVKM. V lost 3 bases to trimming and J lost 8 bases, with 14 bases between them. This CDR3 has 15 amino acids. This chain's CDR3 is CASSFLATADSPLHF. The DNA for the CDR3 is TGTGCCAGCAGTTTTTTGGCGACAGCCGATTCACCCCTCCACTTT.

The V call is TRBV19, the J call TRBJ2-3; the match to TRBD1 covers 8 bases. After removal of 10 bases from V and 0 bases from J, the junction contained 3 bases not matched to a gene. This CDR3 has 13 amino acids. In germline, CDR1 is LNHDA, CDR2 SQIVND (reference sequence). CDR3 region: CATGQVSTDTQYF. The CDR3 nucleotides are TGTGCCACGGGACAGGTTAGCACAGATACGCAGTATTTT.

V usage is TRBV12-3 or TRBV12-4 and J usage is TRBJ2-3, with 8 positions matching TRBD2. This CDR3 is built from 14 residues. Trimming took 3 bases from V and 7 from J; bases not matched to a gene: 6. The CDR3 reads CASSLERGSNTQYF. In nucleotides, the CDR3 is TGTGCCAGCAGTTTGGAGCGGGGGAGCAATACGCAGTATTTT.

V gene TRBV4-1 combines with J gene TRBJ2-7; D gene uncertain. Germline V gene data show CDR1 as MGHRA and CDR2 as YSYEKL. CDR3 length: 15 amino acids. Deletions cut 0 bases from V and 2 bases from J, with 11 bases between. The CDR3: CASSQDSHGTYEQYF. CDR3 bases: TGCGCCAGCAGCCAAGATAGCCACGGCACCTACGAGCAGTACTTC.

This clonotype was counted at least ten times. The J gene is TRBJ2-7, the V gene TRBV6-5; the D gene is possibly TRBD1 (5 bases). Germline-derived CDR1 and CDR2 are MNHEY and SVGAGI. V was clipped by 6 bases and J by 0 bases, with 12 bases between them. The CDR3 is 14 residues long. DNA for the CDR3: TGTGCCAGCAGCTTAGGGGTGAGCTCCTACGAGCAGTACTTC. Amino acid sequence: CASSLGVSSYEQYF.

This clonotype was detected many times. The CDR3 region has the DNA TGTGCCAGCAGTTTGGCAGGGTGGGCTTTCTTT. Protein: CASSLAGWAFF. The V call is TRBV12-3 or TRBV12-4, the J call TRBJ1-1, with D possibly matching TRBD1 (5 bases). This CDR3 has 11 amino acids. The V gene lost 3 bases and the J gene lost 11 bases, with 10 bases spanning the gap.

This rearrangement joins TRBV4-2 to TRBJ2-7; 10 nucleotides match TRBD2. The germline V gene encodes CDR1 LGHNA and CDR2 YNFKEQ. V shed 0 bases and J 3 bases; nucleotides not matched to a gene: 5. The CDR3 is 16 residues long. CDR3 DNA sequence: TGTGCCAGCAGCCAAGAATGGACTAGCGGCTTCTACGAGCAGTACTTC. Translation gives CASSQEWTSGFYEQYF.

This clonotype was seen repeatedly, ten times or more. The chain employs TRBV25-1 and TRBJ1-5, with D perhaps TRBD1 (5 bases). Trimming removed 2 bases at V and 5 bases at J, with 13 bases between. From germline, CDR1 is MGHDK and CDR2 SYGVNS. The CDR3 has 15 amino acids. CDR3 residues: CASSEGGGYDQPQHF. CDR3 nucleotide sequence: TGTGCCAGCAGTGAAGGGGGAGGGTATGATCAGCCCCAGCATTTT.